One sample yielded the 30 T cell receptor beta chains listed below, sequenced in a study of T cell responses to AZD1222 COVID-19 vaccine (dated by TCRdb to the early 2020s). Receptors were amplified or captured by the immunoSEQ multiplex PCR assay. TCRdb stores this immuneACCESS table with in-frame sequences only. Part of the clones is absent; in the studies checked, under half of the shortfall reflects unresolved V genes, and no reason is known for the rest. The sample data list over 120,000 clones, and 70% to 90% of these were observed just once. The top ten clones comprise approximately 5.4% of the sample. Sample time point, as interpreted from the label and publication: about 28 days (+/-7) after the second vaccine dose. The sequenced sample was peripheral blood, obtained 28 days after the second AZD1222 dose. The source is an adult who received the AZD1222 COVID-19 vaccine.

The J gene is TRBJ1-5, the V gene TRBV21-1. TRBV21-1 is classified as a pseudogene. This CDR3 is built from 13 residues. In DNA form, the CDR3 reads TGTGCCAGCAGCAACCTTACTAGTCAGCCCCAGCATTTT. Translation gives CASSNLTSQPQHF.

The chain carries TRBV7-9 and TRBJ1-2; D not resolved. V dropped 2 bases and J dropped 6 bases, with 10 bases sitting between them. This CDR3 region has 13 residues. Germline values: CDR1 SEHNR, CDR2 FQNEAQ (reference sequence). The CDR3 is CASSLSGEDGYTF. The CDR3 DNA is TGTGCCAGCAGCTTATCGGGTGAGGATGGCTACACCTTC.

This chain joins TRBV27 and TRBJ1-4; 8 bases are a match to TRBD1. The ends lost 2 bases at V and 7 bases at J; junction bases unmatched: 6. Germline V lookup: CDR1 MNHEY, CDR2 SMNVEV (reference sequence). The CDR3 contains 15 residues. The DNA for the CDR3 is TGTGCCAGCAGTTTAACAGGGGGAATCGGTGAAAAACTGTTTTTT. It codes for CASSLTGGIGEKLFF.

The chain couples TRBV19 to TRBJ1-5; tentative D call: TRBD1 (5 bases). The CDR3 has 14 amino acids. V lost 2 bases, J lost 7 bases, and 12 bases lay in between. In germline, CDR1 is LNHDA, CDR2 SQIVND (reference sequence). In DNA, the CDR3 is TGTGCCAGTAGTATACGAGGGGACGAACAGCCCCAGCATTTT. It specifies CASSIRGDEQPQHF. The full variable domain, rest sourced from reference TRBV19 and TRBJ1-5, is DGGITQSPKYLFRKEGQNVTLSCEQNLNHDAMYWYRQDPGQGLRLIYYSQIVNDFQKGDIAEGYSVSREKKESFPLTVTSAQKNPTAFYLCASSIRGDEQPQHFGDGTRLSIL.

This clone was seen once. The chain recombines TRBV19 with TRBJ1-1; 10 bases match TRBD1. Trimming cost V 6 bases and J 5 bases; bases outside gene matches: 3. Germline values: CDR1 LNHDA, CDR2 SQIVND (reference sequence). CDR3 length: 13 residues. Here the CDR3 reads CASRGTGVTEAFF. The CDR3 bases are TGTGCCAGTAGAGGGACAGGGGTGACTGAAGCTTTCTTT.

The CDR3 is CASSIIRSGTGGIYEQFF. DNA of the CDR3: TGTGCCAGCAGTATCATCCGTTCGGGGACAGGGGGCATCTATGAGCAGTTCTTC. The chain combines TRBV27 with TRBJ2-1, with 12 bases lining up with TRBD1. J was trimmed by 8 bases and V by 5 bases; bases with no gene match: 16. Germline loops: CDR1 MNHEY, CDR2 SMNVEV (reference sequence). This CDR3 has 18 amino acids.

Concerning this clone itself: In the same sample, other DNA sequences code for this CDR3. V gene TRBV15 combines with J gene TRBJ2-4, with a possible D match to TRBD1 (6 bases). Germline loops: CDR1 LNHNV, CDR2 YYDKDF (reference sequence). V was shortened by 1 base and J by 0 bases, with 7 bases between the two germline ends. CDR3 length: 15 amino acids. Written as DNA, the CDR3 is TGTGCCACCAGCAGAGGGGGGCTAGCCAAAAACATTCAGTACTTC. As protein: CATSRGGLAKNIQYF. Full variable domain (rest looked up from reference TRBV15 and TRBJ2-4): DAMVIQNPRYQVTQFGKPVTLSCSQTLNHNVMYWYQQKSSQAPKLLFHYYDKDFNNEADTPDNFQSRRPNTSFCFLDIRSPGLGDTAMYLCATSRGGLAKNIQYFGAGTRLSVL.

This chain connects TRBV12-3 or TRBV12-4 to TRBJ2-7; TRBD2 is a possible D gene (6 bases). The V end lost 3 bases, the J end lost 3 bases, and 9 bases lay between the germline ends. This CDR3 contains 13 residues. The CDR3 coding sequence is TGTGCCAGCAGTTTGAAGGGAGGCTACGAGCAGTACTTC. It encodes CASSLKGGYEQYF.

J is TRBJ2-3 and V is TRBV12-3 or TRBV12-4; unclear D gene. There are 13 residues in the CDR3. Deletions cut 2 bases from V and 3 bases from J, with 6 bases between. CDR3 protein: CASSLIGTDTQYF. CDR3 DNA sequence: TGTGCCAGCAGTTTAATAGGGACAGATACGCAGTATTTT.

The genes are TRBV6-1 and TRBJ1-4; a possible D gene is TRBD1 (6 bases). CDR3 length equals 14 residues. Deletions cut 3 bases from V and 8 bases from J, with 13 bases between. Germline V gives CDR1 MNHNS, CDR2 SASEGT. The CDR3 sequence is CASSDGGGGEKLFF. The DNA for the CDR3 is TGTGCCAGCAGTGACGGGGGCGGTGGAGAAAAACTGTTTTTT.

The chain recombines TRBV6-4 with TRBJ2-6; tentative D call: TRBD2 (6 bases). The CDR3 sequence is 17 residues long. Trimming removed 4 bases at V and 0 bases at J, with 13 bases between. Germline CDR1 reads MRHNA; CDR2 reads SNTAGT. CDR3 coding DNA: TGTGCCAGCAGTGCCCGGGACTTCAGCTCTGGGGCCAACGTCCTGACTTTC. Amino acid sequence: CASSARDFSSGANVLTF.

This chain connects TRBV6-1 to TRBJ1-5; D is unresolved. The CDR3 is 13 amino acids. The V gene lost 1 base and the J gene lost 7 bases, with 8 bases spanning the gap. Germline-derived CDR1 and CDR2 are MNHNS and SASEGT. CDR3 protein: CASSEEGGQPQHF. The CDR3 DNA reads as TGTGCCAGCAGTGAAGAGGGTGGCCAGCCCCAGCATTTT.

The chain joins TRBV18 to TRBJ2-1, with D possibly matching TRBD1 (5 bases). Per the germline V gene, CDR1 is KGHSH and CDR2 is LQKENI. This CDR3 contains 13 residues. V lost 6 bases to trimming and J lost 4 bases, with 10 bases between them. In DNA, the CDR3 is TGTGCCAGCTCCCAGACAGTTTACAATGAGCAGTTCTTC. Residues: CASSQTVYNEQFF. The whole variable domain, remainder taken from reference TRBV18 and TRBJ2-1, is NAGVMQNPRHLVRRRGQEARLRCSPMKGHSHVYWYRQLPEEGLKFMVYLQKENIIDESGMPKERFSAEFPKEGPSILRIQQVVRGDSAAYFCASSQTVYNEQFFGPGTRLTVL.

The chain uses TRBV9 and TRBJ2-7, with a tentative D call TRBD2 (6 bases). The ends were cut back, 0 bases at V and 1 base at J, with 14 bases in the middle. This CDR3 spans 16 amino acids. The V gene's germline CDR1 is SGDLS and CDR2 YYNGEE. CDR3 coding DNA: TGTGCCAGCAGCGTAGGGGTGGGAGGAGGGTCCTACGAGCAGTACTTC. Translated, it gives CASSVGVGGGSYEQYF.

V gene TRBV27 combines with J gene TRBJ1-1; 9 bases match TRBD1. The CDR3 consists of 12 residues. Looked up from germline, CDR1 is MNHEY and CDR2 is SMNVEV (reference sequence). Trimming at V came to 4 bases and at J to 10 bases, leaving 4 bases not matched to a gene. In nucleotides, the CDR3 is TGTGCCAGCAGTTCAGTGGGACAGGGAGCTTTCTTT. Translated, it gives CASSSVGQGAFF.

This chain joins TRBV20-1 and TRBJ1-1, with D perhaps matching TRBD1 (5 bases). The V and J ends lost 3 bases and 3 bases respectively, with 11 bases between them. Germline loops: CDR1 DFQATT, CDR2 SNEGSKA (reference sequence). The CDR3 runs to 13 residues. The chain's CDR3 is CSASRDGDTEAFF. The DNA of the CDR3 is TGCAGTGCTAGTCGGGACGGAGACACTGAAGCTTTCTTT.

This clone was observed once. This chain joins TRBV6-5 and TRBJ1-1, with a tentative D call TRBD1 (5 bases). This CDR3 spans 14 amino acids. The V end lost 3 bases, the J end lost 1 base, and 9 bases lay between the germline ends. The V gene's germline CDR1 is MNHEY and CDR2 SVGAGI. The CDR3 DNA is TGTGCCAGCAGTTATTCCGGGGCGAACACTGAAGCTTTCTTT. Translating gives CASSYSGANTEAFF.

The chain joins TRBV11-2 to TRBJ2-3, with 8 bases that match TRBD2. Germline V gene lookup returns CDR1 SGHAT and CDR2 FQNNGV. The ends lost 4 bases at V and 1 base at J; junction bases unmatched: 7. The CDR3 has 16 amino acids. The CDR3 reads CASSSLREGGTDTQYF. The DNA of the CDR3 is TGTGCCAGCAGCTCACTACGGGAGGGGGGCACAGATACGCAGTATTTT.

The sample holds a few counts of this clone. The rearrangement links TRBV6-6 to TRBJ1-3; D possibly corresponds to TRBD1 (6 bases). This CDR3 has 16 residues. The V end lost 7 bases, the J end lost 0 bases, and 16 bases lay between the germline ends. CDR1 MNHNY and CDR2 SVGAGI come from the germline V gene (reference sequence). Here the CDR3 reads CASNSGGTISGNTIYF. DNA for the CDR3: TGTGCCAGCAATTCCGGGGGCACCATCTCTGGAAACACCATATATTTT.

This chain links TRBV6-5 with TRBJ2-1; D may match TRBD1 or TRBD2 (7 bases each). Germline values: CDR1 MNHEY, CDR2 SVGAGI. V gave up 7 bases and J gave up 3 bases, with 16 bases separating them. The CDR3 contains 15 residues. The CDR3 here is CASTQGGGGYNEQFF. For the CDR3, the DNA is TGTGCCAGCACCCAGGGGGGAGGGGGCTACAATGAGCAGTTCTTC.

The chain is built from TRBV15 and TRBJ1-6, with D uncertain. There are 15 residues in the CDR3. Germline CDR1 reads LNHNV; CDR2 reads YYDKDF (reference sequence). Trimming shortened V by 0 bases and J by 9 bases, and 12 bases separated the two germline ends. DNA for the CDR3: TGTGCCACCAGCAGAGATCTAGGGTTTGGTTCACCCCTCCACTTT. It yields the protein CATSRDLGFGSPLHF.

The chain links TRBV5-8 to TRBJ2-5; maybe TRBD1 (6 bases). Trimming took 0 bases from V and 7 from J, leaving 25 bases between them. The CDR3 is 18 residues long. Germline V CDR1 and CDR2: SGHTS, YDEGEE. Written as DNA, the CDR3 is TGTGCCAGCAGCTTGGTGGTGCTTCCAGGGGTGGCGCAGGGGACCCAGTACTTC. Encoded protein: CASSLVVLPGVAQGTQYF.

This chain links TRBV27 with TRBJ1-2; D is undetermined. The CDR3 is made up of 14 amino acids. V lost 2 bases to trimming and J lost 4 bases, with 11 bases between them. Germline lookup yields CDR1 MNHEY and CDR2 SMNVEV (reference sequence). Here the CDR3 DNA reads TGTGCCAGCAGTTTAGGTGGATTCCCCTATGGCTACACCTTC. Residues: CASSLGGFPYGYTF.

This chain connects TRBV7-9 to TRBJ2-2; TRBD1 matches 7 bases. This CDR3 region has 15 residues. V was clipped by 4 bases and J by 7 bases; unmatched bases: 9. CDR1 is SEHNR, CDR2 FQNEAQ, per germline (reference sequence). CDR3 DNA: TGTGCCAGCAGCTCGACAGGGTTTCGGGTCGGGGAGCTGTTTTTT. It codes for CASSSTGFRVGELFF. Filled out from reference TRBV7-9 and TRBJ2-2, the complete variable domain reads DTGVSQNPRHKITKRGQNVTFRCDPISEHNRLYWYRQTLGQGPEFLTYFQNEAQLEKSRLLSDRFSAERPKGSFSTLEIQRTEQGDSAMYLCASSSTGFRVGELFFGEGSRLTVL.

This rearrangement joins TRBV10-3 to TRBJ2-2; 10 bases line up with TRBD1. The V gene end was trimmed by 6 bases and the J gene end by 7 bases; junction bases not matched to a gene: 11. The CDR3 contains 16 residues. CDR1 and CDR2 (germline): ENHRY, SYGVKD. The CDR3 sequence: CAIRSDRGRESGELFF. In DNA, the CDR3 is TGTGCCATCAGAAGTGACAGGGGGCGCGAGAGCGGGGAGCTGTTTTTT.

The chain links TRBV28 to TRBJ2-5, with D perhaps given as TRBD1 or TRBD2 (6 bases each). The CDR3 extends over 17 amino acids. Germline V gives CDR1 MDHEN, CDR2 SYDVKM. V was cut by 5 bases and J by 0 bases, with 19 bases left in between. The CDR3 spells CASSMELRGEDQETQYF. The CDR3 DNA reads TGTGCCAGCAGTATGGAGTTAAGGGGGGAGGACCAAGAGACCCAGTACTTC.

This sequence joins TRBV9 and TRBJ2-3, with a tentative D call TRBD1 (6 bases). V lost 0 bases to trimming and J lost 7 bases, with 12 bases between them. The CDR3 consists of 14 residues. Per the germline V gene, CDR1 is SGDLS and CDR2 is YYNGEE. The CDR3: CASSVGGTQNTQYF. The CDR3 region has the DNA TGTGCCAGCAGCGTAGGGGGGACACAAAATACGCAGTATTTT.

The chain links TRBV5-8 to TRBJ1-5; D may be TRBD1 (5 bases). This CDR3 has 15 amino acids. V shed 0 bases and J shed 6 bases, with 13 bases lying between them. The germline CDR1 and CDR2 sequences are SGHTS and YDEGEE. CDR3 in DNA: TGTGCCAGCAGCTTGGTTGGGGGGAGTATTCAGCCCCAGCATTTT. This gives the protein CASSLVGGSIQPQHF.

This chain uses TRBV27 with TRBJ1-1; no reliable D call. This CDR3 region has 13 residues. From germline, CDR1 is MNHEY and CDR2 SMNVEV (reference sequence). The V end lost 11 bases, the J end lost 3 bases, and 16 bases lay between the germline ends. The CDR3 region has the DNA TGTGCCGTAGGAGATAGGGAGGACACTGAAGCTTTCTTT. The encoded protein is CAVGDREDTEAFF.

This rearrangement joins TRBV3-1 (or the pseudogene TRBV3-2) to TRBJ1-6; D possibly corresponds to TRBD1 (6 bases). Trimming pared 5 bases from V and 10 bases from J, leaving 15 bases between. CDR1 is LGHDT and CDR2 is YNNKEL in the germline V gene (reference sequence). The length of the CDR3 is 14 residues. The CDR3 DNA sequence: TGTGCCAGCAGCTACAGGGAAGCGCAATCACCCCTCCACTTT. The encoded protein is CASSYREAQSPLHF.